The present T cell receptor beta chain was sequenced within a study of cytomegalovirus exposure and HLA in healthy donors. PCR involved 60 Vbeta and 13 Jbeta primers. Generated by immunoSEQ multiplex PCR, the TCRdb table keeps only in-frame clones and is missing some. The table includes 100,000 to 150,000 clones, 75% to 85% detected once. Samples came from healthy bone marrow donors. Study-level points and caveats: The authors confirmed in vitro that three CMV-associated chains were specific for CMV antigens.

There are a few counts of this clone. Its antigen is unknown. The V gene lost 4 bases and the J gene lost 7 bases, with 13 bases spanning the gap. Germline V CDR1 and CDR2: SEHNR, FQNEAQ (reference sequence). The CDR3 contains 13 residues. Sample: PBMCs. This rearrangement joins TRBV7-9 to TRBJ1-2; D uncertain. The TCR sequence derives from a man aged 45-65 years in good health and CMV-seronegative. CDR3 DNA sequence: TGTGCCAGCAGCTCCCAGAGGGCGTCTGGCTACACCTTC. Translated: CASSSQRASGYTF.